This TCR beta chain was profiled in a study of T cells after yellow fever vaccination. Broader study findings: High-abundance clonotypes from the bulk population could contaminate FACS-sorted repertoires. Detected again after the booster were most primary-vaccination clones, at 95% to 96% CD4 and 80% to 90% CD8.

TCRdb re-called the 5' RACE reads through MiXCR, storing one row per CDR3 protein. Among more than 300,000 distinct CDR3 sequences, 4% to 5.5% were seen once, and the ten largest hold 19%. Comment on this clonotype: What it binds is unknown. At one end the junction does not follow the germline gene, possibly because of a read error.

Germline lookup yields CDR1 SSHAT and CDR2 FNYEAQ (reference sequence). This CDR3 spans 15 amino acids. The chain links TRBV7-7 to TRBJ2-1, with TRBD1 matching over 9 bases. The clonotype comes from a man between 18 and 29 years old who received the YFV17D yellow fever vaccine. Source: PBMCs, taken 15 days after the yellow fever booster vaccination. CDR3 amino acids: CASSSLQGANNEQFF. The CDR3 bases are TGTGCTAGCAGCTCCCTACAGGGGGCCAACAATGAGCAGTTCTTC.